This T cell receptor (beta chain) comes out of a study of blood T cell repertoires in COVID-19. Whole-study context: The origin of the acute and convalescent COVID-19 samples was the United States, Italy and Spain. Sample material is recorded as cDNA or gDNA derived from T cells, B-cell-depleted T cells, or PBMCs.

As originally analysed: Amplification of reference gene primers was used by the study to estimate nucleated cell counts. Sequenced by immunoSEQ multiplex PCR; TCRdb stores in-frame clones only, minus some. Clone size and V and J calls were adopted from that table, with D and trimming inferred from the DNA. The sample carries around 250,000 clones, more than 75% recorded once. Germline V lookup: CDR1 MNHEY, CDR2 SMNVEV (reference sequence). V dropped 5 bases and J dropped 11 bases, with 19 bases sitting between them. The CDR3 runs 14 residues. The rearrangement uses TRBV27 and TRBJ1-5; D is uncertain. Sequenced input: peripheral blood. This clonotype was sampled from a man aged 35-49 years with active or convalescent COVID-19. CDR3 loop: CASSPAGSLKAQHF. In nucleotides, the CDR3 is TGTGCCAGCAGTCCCGCGGGGTCGCTTAAGGCCCAGCATTTT.